A selection of T cell receptor beta chains follows, all from one sample in a study of cytomegalovirus exposure and HLA in healthy donors. Method: immunoSEQ multiplex PCR; TCRdb's copy keeps in-frame clones and lacks some. The sample shows some 91,000 clones, around 67% of them seen only once. Sequencing was done on a sample of PBMCs. These TCRs come from a human donor in good health. Both conserved end residues are part of each CDR3. The D gene is left open where the match is weak. Clone size appears in some rows only: once, few, many, or a class for an expanded clone.

CDR3aa	CDR3nt	v_gene	abundance	j_gene	d_gene
CASGPGQGYSPLHF	TGTGCCAGCGGCCCGGGACAGGGGTATTCACCCCTCCACTTT	TRBV6-5	.	TRBJ1-6	TRBD1
CASSGGRGSSYNSPLHF	TGCGCCAGCAGCGGGGGAAGGGGGAGCTCCTATAATTCACCCCTCCACTTT	TRBV5-1	.	TRBJ1-6	.
CASSLVSNGGGEQFF	TGTGCCAGCAGCTTAGTTTCGAACGGGGGAGGTGAGCAGTTCTTC	TRBV7-6	few	TRBJ2-1	.
CASSLVGGAPQETQYF	TGTGCTAGCAGCTTAGTTGGTGGGGCCCCCCAAGAGACCCAGTACTTC	TRBV7-7	once	TRBJ2-5	.
CASSLGHSNEKLFF	TGTGCCAGCAGCTTAGGACACTCTAATGAAAAACTGTTTTTT	TRBV11-3	.	TRBJ1-4	.
CASSPTSGGAPYNEQFF	TGTGCCAGCAGCCCGACAAGCGGGGGGGCCCCCTACAATGAGCAGTTCTTC	TRBV5-4	few	TRBJ2-1	TRBD2
CASSFGQNNEQFF	TGCGCCAGCAGCTTTGGGCAAAACAATGAGCAGTTCTTC	TRBV5-1	.	TRBJ2-1	.
CARLTRGTSSYEQYF	TGTGCCAGGCTCACCCGGGGGACGAGCTCCTACGAGCAGTACTTC	TRBV19	.	TRBJ2-7	.
CASSQETSGGAVEQFF	TGCGCCAGCAGCCAAGAAACTAGCGGGGGGGCTGTTGAGCAGTTCTTC	TRBV4-3	.	TRBJ2-1	TRBD2
CASSQDNRALQPQHF	TGTGCCAGCAGCCAAGACAACAGGGCGTTGCAGCCCCAGCATTTT	TRBV4-2	.	TRBJ1-5	.
CASSLEVKETQYF	TGTGCCAGCAGCTTGGAGGTAAAAGAGACCCAGTACTTC	TRBV7-2	.	TRBJ2-5	.
CASSVPGQTLYEQYF	TGTGCCAGCAGTGTCCCGGGACAAACGCTCTACGAGCAGTACTTC	TRBV28	.	TRBJ2-7	.
CASSNEDSPLHF	TGTGCCAGCAGCAACGAGGATTCACCCCTCCACTTT	TRBV6-6	few	TRBJ1-6	.